The rows below give T cell receptor beta chains drawn from one sample of a study of T cells in Graves' hyperthyroidism and ophthalmopathy. One entry per CDR3 protein results from TCRdb running MiXCR on the multiplex PCR reads. Found here are over 500,000 distinct CDR3 sequences, roughly a sixth of them singletons; the top ten hold approximately 32%. The sequencing input was blood. The receptor source for this set is a woman younger than 45 with Graves' ophthalmopathy. Both conserved end residues are part of each CDR3. The D gene is left open where the match is weak. The size field is filled for only some rows; it gives once, few, many or a size class.

>TRBJ1-5|TRBV6-2/TRBV6-3|few|.
TGTGCCAGCAGCACCCACGTGGCATTCGCCAATCAGCCCCAGCATTTT
CASSTHVAFANQPQHF
>TRBJ2-7|TRBV14|few|.
TGTGCCAGCAGCCACAGACTTAGGGGGATTTACGAGCAGTACTTC
CASSHRLRGIYEQYF
>TRBJ2-5|TRBV28|once|TRBD1
TGTGCCAGCAGTACCCCACGACAGGGGGTAGGTCGTACCCAGTACTTC
CASSTPRQGVGRTQYF
>TRBJ1-1|TRBV18|many|.
TGTGTCAGCTCACCACTGAACACTGAAGCTTTCTTT
CVSSPLNTEAFF
>TRBJ2-2|TRBV28|many|.
TGTGCCAGCAGTTTACCGTTTGGGACTGTATGGAGGGAGCTGTTTTTT
CASSLPFGTVWRELFF
>TRBJ2-7|TRBV7-6|many|TRBD1
TGTGCCAGCAGCCCCCGGACAGGGAAGCAGTACTTC
CASSPRTGKQYF
>TRBJ2-5|TRBV19|.|.
TGTGCCAGTAGTATCGGGACTGGCGAGACCCAGTACTTC
CASSIGTGETQYF
>TRBJ1-1|TRBV10-1|many|TRBD1
TGCGCCAGCAGTGATTGGGCAGGGGGCACTGAAGCTTTCTTT
CASSDWAGGTEAFF
>TRBJ2-3|TRBV3-1|many|.
TGTGCCAGCAGCGAAGATTGGGGAACGCAGTATTTT
CASSEDWGTQYF
>TRBJ1-5|TRBV6-5|few|.
TGTGCCAGCAGTTGGGCGGGGACCGCCTATAGCAATCAGCCCCAGCATTTT
CASSWAGTAYSNQPQHF
>TRBJ2-7|TRBV20-1|many|TRBD2
TGCAGTGCTAAGCGGGACTCCTACGAGCAGTACTTC
CSAKRDSYEQYF
>TRBJ2-7|TRBV7-2|many|.
TGTGCCAGCAGCTTCGGACCTTCCTACGAGCAGTACTTC
CASSFGPSYEQYF
>TRBJ1-2|TRBV12-3/TRBV12-4|many|.
TGTGCCAGCAGTTTCTCAGGGAGCAAGGGCTACACCTTC
CASSFSGSKGYTF
>TRBJ2-7|TRBV2|.|.
TGTGCCAGCAGCGAGGGGCGCGGGGCGGACGAGCAGTACTTC
CASSEGRGADEQYF
>TRBJ2-1|TRBV12-3/TRBV12-4|many|TRBD2
TGTGCCAGCAGCGAACTAGCGCCCTCCGGTACAGCACACAATGAGCAGTTCTTC
CASSELAPSGTAHNEQFF
>TRBJ2-3|TRBV5-4|.|.
TGTGCCAGCAGCTCAAACTGGAAAACTAGCACAGATACGCAGTATTTT
CASSSNWKTSTDTQYF
>TRBJ2-7|TRBV4-1|few|.
TGCGCCAGCAGCCAAGTTTCGGCCTGCGAGCAGTACTTC
CASSQVSACEQYF
>TRBJ1-1|TRBV29-1|.|.
TGCAGCGTTGCGAAAGGGACTGAAGCTTTCTTT
CSVAKGTEAFF
>TRBJ2-2|TRBV29-1|.|.
TGCAGCGTAAACAACGGACGGGCTGGCGGGGAGCTGTTTTTT
CSVNNGRAGGELFF
>TRBJ2-7|TRBV7-2|many|TRBD2
TGTGCCAGCAGCTTAGGGAGCGGGGGGGAGCAGTACTTC
CASSLGSGGEQYF
>TRBJ2-6|TRBV2|many|.
TGTGCCAGCAGCGCCCACCTGGGAGGGGCCAACGTCCTGACTTTC
CASSAHLGGANVLTF
>TRBJ1-2|TRBV7-2|many|.
TGTGCCAGCAGCTTAGGCACCCTCTATGGCTACACCTTC
CASSLGTLYGYTF
>TRBJ2-7|TRBV12-3/TRBV12-4|many|.
TGTGCCAGCAGTTTACAGAGGAGCGAGCAGTACTTC
CASSLQRSEQYF
>TRBJ2-3|TRBV7-3|.|TRBD1
TGTGCCAGCGGCCGGGGGACAGGGGGTTTGGATACGCAGTATTTT
CASGRGTGGLDTQYF
>TRBJ2-7|TRBV7-8|.|.
TGTGCCAGCAGCTTAGGTGACCAACTATACGAGCAGTACTTC
CASSLGDQLYEQYF
>TRBJ1-2|TRBV9|.|.
TGTGCCAGCAGCCTCGGACTGACTCGCTACACCTTC
CASSLGLTRYTF
>TRBJ1-4|TRBV28|few|.
TGTGCCAGCAGTTTATCACCCTCGGTCCCCGCAACTAATGAAAAACTGTTTTTT
CASSLSPSVPATNEKLFF
>TRBJ1-1|TRBV29-1|many|.
TGCAGCGTCTCAGGCTTGAACACTGAAGCTTTCTTT
CSVSGLNTEAFF
>TRBJ1-2|TRBV18|many|.
TGTGCCAGCTCACCACGGGGCTATGGCTACACCTTC
CASSPRGYGYTF
>TRBJ2-2|TRBV11-2|few|.
TGTGCCAGCAGCACCTTCCGGGGGTTCGCCGGGGAGCTGTTTTTT
CASSTFRGFAGELFF
>TRBJ1-2|TRBV19|.|.
TGTGCCAGTAGGAAGCATGATGGCCACACCTTC
CASRKHDGHTF
>TRBJ2-7|TRBV7-9|few|.
TGTGCCAGCAGCTTAAGGGACTCCTTCTACGAGCAGTACTTC
CASSLRDSFYEQYF
>TRBJ1-1|TRBV20-1|many|.
TGCAGTGCCCCCAGGCGTATGAACACTGAAGCTTTCTTT
CSAPRRMNTEAFF
>TRBJ2-1|TRBV6-2/TRBV6-3|few|.
TGTGCCAGCAGTTTAGGATGGACCCCCAATGAGCAGTTCTTC
CASSLGWTPNEQFF
>TRBJ1-5|TRBV27|.|.
TGTGCCAGCAGCAAACGACGGACAGACGTATATAGCAATCAGCCCCAGCATTTT
CASSKRRTDVYSNQPQHF
>TRBJ2-5|TRBV30|.|.
TGTGCCTGGAGTGATAACAGACCGGGACTCCGTTCCCAGTACTTC
CAWSDNRPGLRSQYF
>TRBJ1-1|TRBV10-3|.|TRBD1
TGTGCCATCACCCGGGACAGGGGGAAGGATGCTTTCTTT
CAITRDRGKDAFF
>TRBJ2-7|TRBV7-6|.|TRBD2
TGTGCCAGCAGCCTGCGGACTAGCGGGAGTCGATGCGAGCAGTACTTC
CASSLRTSGSRCEQYF
>TRBJ2-7|TRBV12-3/TRBV12-4|.|.
TGTGCCAGCAAACGGGGGGCCTCCTACGAGCAGTACTTC
CASKRGASYEQYF
>TRBJ1-1|TRBV6-2/TRBV6-3|.|TRBD1
TGTGCCAGCACCTTACAGGGGGCTGAAGCTTTCTTT
CASTLQGAEAFF
>TRBJ2-7|TRBV20-1|few|TRBD2
TGCAGTGCTAGTCCTAGCGGGGGAATCGGGCAGTACTTC
CSASPSGGIGQYF
>TRBJ2-7|TRBV20-1|few|.
TGCAGTGCTAGGGATACCCTGCGTCCTTGGGGCGAGCAGTACTTC
CSARDTLRPWGEQYF
>TRBJ2-5|TRBV6-2/TRBV6-3|.|.
TGTGCCAGCAGTTACCCTCTTGAGACCCAGTACTTC
CASSYPLETQYF
>TRBJ2-1|TRBV6-2/TRBV6-3|many|.
TGTGCCAGCGAGTGGCCGCGGGATGGACGGAATGAGCAGTTCTTC
CASEWPRDGRNEQFF
>TRBJ1-6|TRBV6-1|few|TRBD1
TGTGCCAGCAGAGACGGGACAGGGAACTCCTATAATTCACCCCTCCACTTT
CASRDGTGNSYNSPLHF
>TRBJ1-1|TRBV2|many|.
TGTGCCAGCACGAGGACGATGAGCACTGAAGCTTTCTTT
CASTRTMSTEAFF
>TRBJ1-4|TRBV20-1|few|.
TGCAGCGCTCACGGCACAGGACTTACAGAAAAACTGTTTTTT
CSAHGTGLTEKLFF
>TRBJ2-5|TRBV6-1|many|TRBD1
TGTGCCAGCAGACAGGGGTCGGAGACCCAGTACTTC
CASRQGSETQYF
>TRBJ1-5|TRBV28|.|.
TGTGCCAGCAGTGGCACCGGGACAAGGGGGACGCCCCAGCATTTT
CASSGTGTRGTPQHF
>TRBJ1-3|TRBV30|few|.
TGTGCCTGGCGCCGGGACCCACTCCTCCCTTCTGGAAACACCATATATTTT
CAWRRDPLLPSGNTIYF
>TRBJ1-1|TRBV28|.|TRBD1
TGTGCCAGCGGGGACAGGACCAAGACTGAAGCTTTCTTT
CASGDRTKTEAFF
>TRBJ2-2|TRBV28|many|.
TGTGCCAGCAGCCCTTTTAGGTCCGGGGAGCTGTTTTTT
CASSPFRSGELFF
>TRBJ2-1|TRBV19|once|.
TGTGCCAGTAGTATTGGAGGGACTCAATATTACAATGAGCAGTTCTTC
CASSIGGTQYYNEQFF
>TRBJ2-1|TRBV9|.|.
TGTGCCAGCAGCCCCCGGACTACCACCTACAATGAGCAGTTCTTC
CASSPRTTTYNEQFF
>TRBJ2-7|TRBV10-3|many|.
TGTGCCATCAGTGAGTCGTCCGGGACACCGTACGAGCAGTACTTC
CAISESSGTPYEQYF